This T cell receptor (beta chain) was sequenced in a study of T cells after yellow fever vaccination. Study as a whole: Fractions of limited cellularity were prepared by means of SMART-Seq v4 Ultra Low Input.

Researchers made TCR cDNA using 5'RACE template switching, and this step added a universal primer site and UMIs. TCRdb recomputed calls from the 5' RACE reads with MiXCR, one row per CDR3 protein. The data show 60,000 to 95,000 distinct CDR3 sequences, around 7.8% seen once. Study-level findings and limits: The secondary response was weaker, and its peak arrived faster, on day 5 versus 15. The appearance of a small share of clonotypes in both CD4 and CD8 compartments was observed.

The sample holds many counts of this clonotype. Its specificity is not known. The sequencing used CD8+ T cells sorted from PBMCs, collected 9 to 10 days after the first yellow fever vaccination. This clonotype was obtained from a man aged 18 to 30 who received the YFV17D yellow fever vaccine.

The CDR3 reads CASSQAGGGTDTQYF. DNA for the CDR3: TGCGCCAGCAGCCAAGCTGGGGGGGGCACAGATACGCAGTATTTT. The chain employs TRBV4-1 and TRBJ2-3; 7 nucleotides agree with TRBD2. The trim removed 1 base at V and 1 base at J, leaving 2 bases unmatched. The CDR3 covers 15 residues. Germline V CDR1 and CDR2: MGHRA, YSYEKL.